This TCR beta chain was profiled in a study of breast tumors, draining lymph nodes, adjacent tissues (dated by TCRdb to about 2016). Regarding the research as a whole: The study compared TCR beta repertoires across tumor, adjacent nontumor tissue and axillary lymph nodes from breast cancer patients. The study aimed to assess the relationships and possible T-cell exchange between tumor, surrounding tissue and draining lymph node repertoires in human breast cancer.

What the work shows at the level of the full study, not this receptor alone: A scenario in which most tumor T cells derive from the lymph node and then expand within tumor tissue was judged to be consistent with the data. The similarity between tumor and nontumor tissue repertoires was significantly greater in luminal-like breast cancer than in basal-like breast cancer. The conclusion that tumor T cells originate in lymph nodes was presented as consistent with a hypothesis rather than as directly demonstrated. T-cell repertoire diversity in tumors was found to be lower than in lymph nodes but higher than in nontumor tissue, and preferential V and J gene usage was observed.

This clonotype was counted ten times or more. The clone's antigen remains unknown. The input lacks base qualities; no much larger clone sits a single base away. The axillary draining lymph nodes of breast cancer patients were the source of the lymph node samples. The data were produced on an Illumina HiSeq 2000. TCR beta chain libraries were generated through multiplex PCR amplification. High-throughput sequencing was used to analyze the amplified TCR beta chain products. TCRdb took the public reads, trimmed them with fastp at Q25, ran MiXCR for clone calling and kept in-frame beta chains. All rows with the same CDR3 protein become a single entry with the most common DNA and genes. The sample table shows about 170,000 distinct CDR3 sequences, and 33% are seen once. The top ten clones comprise around 4% of the sample. Clipping removes 4 bases from V and 6 bases from J, with 7 as the unmatched junction base count. Reading from cysteine to phenylalanine, the CDR3 counts 16 amino acids. The CDR3 DNA has 48 bases and is translated from base 1. CDR1 and CDR2, looked up from the germline V gene, are SGDLS and YYNGEE.

This chain is built from TRBV9 and TRBJ1-4; 12 middle bases align to TRBD1. Source material: axillary lymph node tissue. The clonotype originates from a female donor with breast cancer. Some clones in this sample may be carry-over from other donors' samples. At the DNA level, the sequence is TGTGCCAGCAGCCCCTCCGGGACAGGGGGCTATGAAAAACTGTTTTTT. The encoded protein is CASSPSGTGGYEKLFF. The full variable domain, with segments outside the CDR3 supplied by the reference TRBV9 and TRBJ1-4 proteins, appears as DSGVTQTPKHLITATGQRVTLRCSPRSGDLSVYWYQQSLDQGLQFLIQYYNGEERAKGNILERFSAQQFPDLHSELNLSSLELGDSALYFCASSPSGTGGYEKLFFGSGTQLSVL.